A single TCR beta chain is shown here with its context. The source of the sample is a study of shared T cell receptors in the human thymus. TCRdb keeps only in-frame clones here, not all; method: immunoSEQ multiplex PCR. The sample consists of approximately 400,000 clones, 85% to 95% of them appearing once. CDR1 SGHKS and CDR2 YYEKEE come from the germline V gene (reference sequence). Trimming cost V 1 base and J 6 bases, with 17 bases left between them. The CDR3 extends over 16 amino acids. This TCR came from a human donor. Sequencing was done on a sample of thymocytes. V and J are TRBV5-5 and TRBJ2-4; a possible D gene is TRBD2 (6 bases). This CDR3 reads CASSLTTQWGVNIQYF. CDR3 nucleotide sequence: TGTGCCAGCAGCTTGACGACCCAATGGGGGGTAAACATTCAGTACTTC.